This T cell receptor (beta chain) was obtained from a study of blood T cell repertoires in COVID-19. Study at large: The study drew acute and convalescent COVID-19 samples from the United States, Italy and Spain. In each case, the material was cDNA or gDNA derived from T cells, B-cell-depleted T cells, or PBMCs.

Germline values: CDR1 SGHTA, CDR2 FQGTGA. CDR3 length equals 16 residues. Trimming pared 2 bases from V and 5 bases from J, leaving 16 bases between. A few counts support this clone. In the original workflow: Amplification from reference gene primers served as the basis for estimated nucleated cell counts. Profiling relied on immunoSEQ multiplex PCR, and the TCRdb table lists in-frame clones only, not all of them. V, J and clone size reflect that table, while D and trimming were determined from the DNA. The sample has about 240,000 clones; roughly 86% are singletons. Source material: peripheral blood. This sequence was found in a woman in her 70s with active or convalescent COVID-19. The V call is TRBV7-3, the J call TRBJ2-1, with D possibly matching TRBD2 (6 bases). The CDR3 region is CASSLAGGSTNNEQFF. The CDR3 DNA is TGTGCCAGCAGCTTAGCCGGGGGTAGCACGAACAATGAGCAGTTCTTC.